Listed below are T cell receptor beta chains from one sample, sequenced in a study of T cell changes during pregnancy in multiple sclerosis. Sequencing was performed with immunoSEQ multiplex PCR; in TCRdb, only in-frame clones are kept and a portion is missing. Of about 61,000 clones detected, 75% to 90% appear once; the ten largest clones hold roughly 0.9%. The sample here was peripheral blood, taken in the first trimester of pregnancy. These receptors were obtained from a female donor in good health, enrolled as a control in a pregnancy study. Each CDR3 is given with its conserved first and last residue. A D gene is named only where the DNA matches it firmly. Clone size is not always given. Where it is, it says once, few, many or a class for expanded clones.

V	size	D	J	DNA	CDR3
TRBV7-3	NA	NA	TRBJ2-3	TGTGCCAGCAGCTTAGGTAGTTGGACAGATACGCAGTATTTT	CASSLGSWTDTQYF
TRBV7-9	NA	NA	TRBJ1-2	TGTGCCAGCAGCTTAGGGCCCGGGAGGGACCCCAACTTC	CASSLGPGRDPNF
TRBV7-2	NA	NA	TRBJ1-1	TGTGCCAGCAGCCCGCAGGCGGGGAGGGACACTGAAGCTTTCTTT	CASSPQAGRDTEAFF
TRBV6-5	NA	NA	TRBJ2-2	TGTGCCAGCAGTGCGGGGATCGGCGGGGAGCTGTTTTTT	CASSAGIGGELFF
TRBV4-3	NA	NA	TRBJ1-2	TGCGCCAGCAGCCAAGGGTATCGGGGCTACACCTTC	CASSQGYRGYTF
TRBV27	NA	TRBD1	TRBJ2-3	TGTGCCAGCAGTCGAAGGACAGGGACTAGCACAGATACGCAGTATTTT	CASSRRTGTSTDTQYF
TRBV7-2	NA	TRBD1	TRBJ1-2	TGTGCCAGCAGCTTAGAGGGACCTTTGACAGGGGGAATTTTAGATGGCTACACCTTC	CASSLEGPLTGGILDGYTF
TRBV29-1	NA	NA	TRBJ2-4	TGCAGCGTGCGGGTAGCCAAAAACATTCAGTACTTC	CSVRVAKNIQYF
TRBV15	once	TRBD2	TRBJ2-5	TGTGCCACCAGTGGGGGGCTAGCGGGGCTGGAGACCCAGTACTTC	CATSGGLAGLETQYF
TRBV19	NA	NA	TRBJ1-4	TGTGCCAGTAGTATATCCACAACTAATGAAAAACTGTTTTTT	CASSISTTNEKLFF
TRBV5-4	NA	NA	TRBJ1-6	TGTGCCAGCAGCTTTAGTTTACGGGATTCACCCCTCCACTTT	CASSFSLRDSPLHF
TRBV21-1	once	NA	TRBJ2-3	TGTGCCAGCACCGCAAAGGGGTATCGGCTAGCGGGGGTCACAGATACGCAGTATTTT	CASTAKGYRLAGVTDTQYF
TRBV7-9	once	TRBD1	TRBJ1-1	TGTGCCAGCAGCTTAGTGATCTTGGGACAGCCGAACACTGAAGCTTTCTTT	CASSLVILGQPNTEAFF
TRBV6-1	NA	NA	TRBJ1-1	TGTGCCAGCAGTGAAGTCTTTGGAGGATATAACACTGAAGCTTTCTTT	CASSEVFGGYNTEAFF
TRBV7-8	NA	TRBD1	TRBJ2-5	TGTGCCAGCAGCTCCCAGGGGGCGTCAGGAGAGACCCAGTACTTC	CASSSQGASGETQYF
TRBV7-2	NA	NA	TRBJ1-2	TGTGCCAGCAGCTCCGGGGTCTTTGATGGCTACACCTTC	CASSSGVFDGYTF
TRBV10-3	NA	NA	TRBJ1-2	TGTGCCATCAGTGAGTCCTTGCGGGGAGGAGGCTACACCTTC	CAISESLRGGGYTF
TRBV11-3	NA	NA	TRBJ2-1	TGTGCCAGCAGCTTATACACAGGGTATGACAATGAGCAGTTCTTC	CASSLYTGYDNEQFF
TRBV30	NA	NA	TRBJ1-2	TGTGCCTGGAGTCCTGGGGGGGGCTACACCTTC	CAWSPGGGYTF
TRBV5-8	NA	NA	TRBJ2-7	TGTGCCAGCAGCCGTTCAGCGTACGAGCAGTACTTC	CASSRSAYEQYF
TRBV4-2	NA	TRBD1	TRBJ1-2	TGTGCCAGCAGCCACCCGGGACAGGGTTTCTTGGGCTACACCTTC	CASSHPGQGFLGYTF
TRBV6-5	NA	NA	TRBJ1-2	TGTGCCAGCAGTTACAGTGATGACTCCAACTATGGCTACACCTTC	CASSYSDDSNYGYTF
TRBV30	NA	NA	TRBJ1-4	TGTGCCTGGAGTGTAGGGGCGGGCGGGGGCCTCGGTGAAAAACTGTTTTTT	CAWSVGAGGGLGEKLFF
TRBV18	NA	NA	TRBJ2-5	TGTGCCAGCTCACTGGGCTGGGGCACAAGGGGGTACCAAGAGACCCAGTACTTC	CASSLGWGTRGYQETQYF
TRBV10-3	NA	NA	TRBJ1-3	TGTGCCATCAGTGAGTTTACAGGTTCCCCTGGAAACACCATATATTTT	CAISEFTGSPGNTIYF
TRBV6-5	NA	TRBD1	TRBJ1-6	TGTGCCAGCAGTTCCCAGGGGGGTAGCTATAATTCACCCCTCCACTTT	CASSSQGGSYNSPLHF